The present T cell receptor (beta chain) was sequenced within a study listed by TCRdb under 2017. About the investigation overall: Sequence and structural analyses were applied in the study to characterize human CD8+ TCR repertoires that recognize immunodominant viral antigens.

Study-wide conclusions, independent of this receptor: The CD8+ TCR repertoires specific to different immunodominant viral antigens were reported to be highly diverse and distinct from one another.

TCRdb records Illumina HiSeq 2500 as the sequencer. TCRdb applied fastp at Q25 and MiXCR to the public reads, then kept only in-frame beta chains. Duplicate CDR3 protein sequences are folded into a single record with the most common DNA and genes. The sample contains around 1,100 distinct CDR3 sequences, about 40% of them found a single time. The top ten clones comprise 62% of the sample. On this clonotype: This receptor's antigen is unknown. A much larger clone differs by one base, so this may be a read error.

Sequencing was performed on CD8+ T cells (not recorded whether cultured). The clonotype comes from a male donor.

DNA sequence: TGTGACAGCAGCCTAAACAGGGGGGGCTCCTACGAGCAGTACTTC. This gives the protein CDSSLNRGGSYEQYF. This chain is built from TRBV12-3 or TRBV12-4 and TRBJ2-7; TRBD1 might be the D gene, on 8 matching bases. Including cysteine and phenylalanine, the CDR3 has 15 amino acids. Only the CDR3 DNA is retained, 45 bases long and in frame from the first base.